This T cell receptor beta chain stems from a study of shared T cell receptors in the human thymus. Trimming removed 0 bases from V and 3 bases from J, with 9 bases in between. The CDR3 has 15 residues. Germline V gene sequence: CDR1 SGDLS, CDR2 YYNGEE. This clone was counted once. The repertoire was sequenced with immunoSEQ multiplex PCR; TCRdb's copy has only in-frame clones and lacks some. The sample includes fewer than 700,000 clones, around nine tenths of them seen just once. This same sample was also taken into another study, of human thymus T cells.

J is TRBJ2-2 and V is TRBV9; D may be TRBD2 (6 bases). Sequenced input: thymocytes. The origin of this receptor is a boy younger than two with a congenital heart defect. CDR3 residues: CASSVVAGHTGELFF. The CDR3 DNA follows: TGTGCCAGCAGCGTAGTGGCGGGGCACACCGGGGAGCTGTTTTTT.